This is a list of T cell receptor beta chains from one sample in a study of shared clonotypes between healthy human individuals. Some clones are missing from TCRdb's copy, which holds only in-frame ones; the method was immunoSEQ multiplex PCR. The table has about 2.1 million clones, 85% to 95% seen once; the top ten hold around 1.7%. The sample consisted of naive CD8+ T cells from PBMCs. The receptors derive from a man in his late teens or twenties in good health. Some clones in this sample may be carry-over from other donors' samples. CDR3s include the opening cysteine and the closing phenylalanine or tryptophan. D genes are given only for firm matches. Clone size is not always given. Where it is, it says once, few, many or a class for expanded clones.

d_gene,j_gene,abundance,v_gene,CDR3aa,CDR3nt
TRBD2,TRBJ2-3,-,TRBV7-2,CASSFSRLAGGADTQYF,TGTGCCAGCAGCTTTTCCCGACTAGCGGGGGGGGCAGATACGCAGTATTTT
TRBD2,TRBJ2-1,-,TRBV7-8,CASSLELAGGNEQFF,TGTGCCAGCAGCTTAGAACTAGCGGGAGGCAATGAGCAGTTCTTC
-,TRBJ2-7,-,TRBV7-9,CASSLDWTYEYEQYF,TGTGCCAGCAGCTTAGATTGGACATACGAATACGAGCAGTACTTC
-,TRBJ2-3,-,TRBV28,CASSFVRGTDTQYF,TGTGCCAGCAGTTTCGTACGGGGGACAGATACGCAGTATTTT
TRBD2,TRBJ2-7,-,TRBV9,CASSVEGLANEQYF,TGTGCCAGCAGCGTAGAAGGACTAGCCAACGAGCAGTACTTC
-,TRBJ2-1,-,TRBV28,CASSGGLLNSYNEQFF,TGTGCCAGCAGTGGGGGACTGTTGAACTCCTACAATGAGCAGTTCTTC
TRBD1,TRBJ2-5,-,TRBV5-1,CASSLRTGHQETQYF,TGCGCCAGCAGCTTACGGACAGGGCACCAAGAGACCCAGTACTTC
TRBD2,TRBJ2-5,-,TRBV19,CASSSGLREETQYF,TGTGCCAGTAGTTCGGGACTAAGGGAAGAGACCCAGTACTTC
TRBD1,TRBJ2-5,-,TRBV2,CARRDLSGGETQYF,TGTGCCAGGAGAGATCTTTCAGGGGGAGAGACCCAGTACTTC
-,TRBJ1-2,-,TRBV28,CASSSPRTDNYGYTF,TGTGCCAGCAGTTCACCCCGGACGGATAACTATGGCTACACCTTC
TRBD2,TRBJ2-1,-,TRBV27,CASRPLAGGPYNEQFF,TGTGCCAGCAGGCCACTAGCGGGAGGACCCTACAATGAGCAGTTCTTC
TRBD1,TRBJ1-5,-,TRBV27,CASKWDRGGQPQHF,TGTGCCAGCAAATGGGACAGGGGAGGTCAGCCCCAGCATTTT
-,TRBJ1-5,-,TRBV27,CASSLSSSVFQPQHF,TGTGCCAGCAGTTTATCGAGTTCCGTTTTCCAGCCCCAGCATTTT
TRBD2,TRBJ2-1,-,TRBV4-3,CASSQRLGGRAGNEQFF,TGCGCCAGCAGCCAACGGTTGGGCGGGAGGGCCGGGAATGAGCAGTTCTTC
-,TRBJ1-2,-,TRBV28,CASSPTPGANYGYTF,TGTGCCAGCAGTCCCACCCCGGGGGCTAACTATGGCTACACCTTC
-,TRBJ2-5,-,TRBV27,CASGLWGTQYF,TGTGCCAGCGGCCTGTGGGGGACCCAGTACTTC
-,TRBJ1-4,-,TRBV6-1,CASSEAQGINEKLFF,TGTGCCAGCAGTGAAGCTCAGGGGATTAATGAAAAACTGTTTTTT
-,TRBJ1-6,-,TRBV10-3,CAISDNSPLHF,TGTGCCATCAGCGACAATTCACCCCTCCACTTT
TRBD1,TRBJ2-5,-,TRBV12-5,CASGDSRGTDQETQYF,TGTGCTAGTGGAGACTCGAGGGGGACAGACCAAGAGACCCAGTACTTC
TRBD1,TRBJ2-7,-,TRBV7-7,CASSPTRDRGGEQYF,TGTGCCAGCAGCCCCACTAGGGACAGGGGGGGCGAGCAGTACTTC
-,TRBJ2-1,-,TRBV4-1,CASSQDGSRTGVAYNEQFF,TGCGCCAGCAGCCAAGATGGGAGTCGTACGGGAGTAGCCTACAATGAGCAGTTCTTC
-,TRBJ2-5,few,TRBV7-3,CASSLLGASPQETQYF,TGTGCCAGCAGCTTACTTGGAGCATCCCCCCAAGAGACCCAGTACTTC
-,TRBJ1-5,few,TRBV28,CASSKGYSNQPQHF,TGTGCCAGCAGTAAGGGTTATAGCAATCAGCCCCAGCATTTT